This entry describes one T cell receptor beta chain. Its specificity is unknown. The data stem from a study of B cell selection in AIRE deficiency. Regulatory T cells were sorted as CD4+CD25hiCD127low/negative cells. Original processing notes: Treg pools: 55,000 to 60,000 distinct patient, 92,000 or so donor TCRbeta sequences. Some clones are missing from TCRdb's copy, which holds only in-frame ones; the method was immunoSEQ multiplex PCR. V, J and clone size derive from that table, while D and trimming were established from the DNA sequence. The sample includes 13,000 to 15,000 clones, approximately 94% of them seen just once. The germline V gene has CDR1 SGHRS and CDR2 YFSETQ. The CDR3 consists of 15 residues. The V end lost 8 bases, the J end lost 3 bases, and 20 bases lay between the germline ends. General study results and limits: About a third of healthy-shared Treg sequences were found among patient Tconv cells.

The sample was Tregs sorted from PBMCs. The chain combines TRBV5-1 with TRBJ1-1, with D tentatively TRBD1 (6 bases). This TCR was recovered from a human donor with AIRE deficiency. The CDR3 sequence is CASHPTGWIDTEAFF. The CDR3 DNA reads TGCGCCAGTCACCCTACAGGGTGGATAGACACTGAAGCTTTCTTT.